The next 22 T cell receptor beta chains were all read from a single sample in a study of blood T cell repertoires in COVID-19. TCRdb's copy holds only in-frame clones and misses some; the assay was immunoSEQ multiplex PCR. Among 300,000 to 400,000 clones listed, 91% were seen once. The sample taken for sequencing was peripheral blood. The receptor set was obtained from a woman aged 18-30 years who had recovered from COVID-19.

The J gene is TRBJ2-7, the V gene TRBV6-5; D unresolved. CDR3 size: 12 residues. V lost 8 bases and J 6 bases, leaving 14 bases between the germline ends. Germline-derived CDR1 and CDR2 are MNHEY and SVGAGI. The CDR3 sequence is CASGINWSEQYV. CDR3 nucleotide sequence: TGTGCCAGCGGTATCAACTGGAGCGAGCAGTACGTC.

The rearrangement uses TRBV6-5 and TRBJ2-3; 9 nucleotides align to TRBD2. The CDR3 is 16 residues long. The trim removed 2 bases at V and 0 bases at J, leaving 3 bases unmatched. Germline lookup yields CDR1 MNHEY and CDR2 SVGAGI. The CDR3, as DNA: TGTGCCAGCAGTTACCGGCTAGCGGGAAGCACAGATACGCAGTATTTT. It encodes CASSYRLAGSTDTQYF.

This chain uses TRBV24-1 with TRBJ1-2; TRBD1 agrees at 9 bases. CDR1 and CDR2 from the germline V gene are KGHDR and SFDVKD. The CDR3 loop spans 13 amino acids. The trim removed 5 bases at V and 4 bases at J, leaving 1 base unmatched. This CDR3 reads CATSGTGAYGYTF. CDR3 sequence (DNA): TGTGCCACCAGTGGGACAGGGGCCTATGGCTACACCTTC.

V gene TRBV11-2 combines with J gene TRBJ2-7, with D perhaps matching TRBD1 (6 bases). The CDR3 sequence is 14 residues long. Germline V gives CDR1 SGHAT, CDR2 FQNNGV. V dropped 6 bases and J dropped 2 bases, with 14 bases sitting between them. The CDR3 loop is CASSRGGTAYEQYV. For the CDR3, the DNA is TGTGCCAGCAGTAGAGGGGGTACAGCCTACGAGCAGTACGTC.

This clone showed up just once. The CDR3 region is CASSKQGAYEQYV. The CDR3 DNA is TGTGCCAGCAGCAAACAGGGGGCCTACGAGCAGTACGTC. This rearrangement joins TRBV7-9 to TRBJ2-7; 8 bases align to TRBD1. CDR3 length: 13 residues. CDR1 is SEHNR, CDR2 FQNEAQ, per germline (reference sequence). With 5 bases clipped from V and 2 bases from J, the junction kept 2 bases outside the gene matches.

DNA for the CDR3: TGTGCCAGCAGCCGAACCGGACTAGAAACCGGGGAGCTGTTTTTT. Protein sequence: CASSRTGLETGELFF. This rearrangement joins TRBV6-2 or TRBV6-3 to TRBJ2-2, with 7 bases lining up with TRBD2. Germline CDR1 is MNHEY and CDR2 is SVGEGT. The CDR3 is made up of 15 amino acids. V lost 6 bases to trimming and J lost 5 bases; unmatched junction nucleotides: 9.

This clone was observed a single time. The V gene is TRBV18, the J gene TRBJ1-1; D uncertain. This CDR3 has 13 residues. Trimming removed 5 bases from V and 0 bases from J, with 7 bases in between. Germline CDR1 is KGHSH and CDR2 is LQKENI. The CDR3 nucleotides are TGTGCCAGCTCAAGCACCATGAACACTGAAGCTTTCTTT. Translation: CASSSTMNTEAFF.

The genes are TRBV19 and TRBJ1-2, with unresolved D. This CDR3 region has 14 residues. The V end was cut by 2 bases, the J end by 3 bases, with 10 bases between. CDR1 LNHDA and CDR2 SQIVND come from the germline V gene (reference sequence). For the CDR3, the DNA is TGTGCCAGTAGTATACAGTATCGGGACTATGGCTACACCTTC. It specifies CASSIQYRDYGYTF.

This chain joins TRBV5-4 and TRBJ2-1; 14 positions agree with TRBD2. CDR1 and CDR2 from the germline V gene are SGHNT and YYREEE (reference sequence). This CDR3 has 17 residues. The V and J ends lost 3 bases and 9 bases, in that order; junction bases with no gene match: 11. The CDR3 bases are TGTGCCAGCAGCTCTTCCGGGACTAGCGGGAGTAGGGGTGAGCAGTTCTTC. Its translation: CASSSSGTSGSRGEQFF.

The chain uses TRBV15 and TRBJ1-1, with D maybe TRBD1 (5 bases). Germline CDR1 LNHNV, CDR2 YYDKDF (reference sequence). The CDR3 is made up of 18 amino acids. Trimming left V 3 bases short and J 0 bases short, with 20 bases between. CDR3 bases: TGTGCCACCAGCAGCCAATACACAGGTAAGGGGATGAACACTGAAGCTTTCTTT. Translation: CATSSQYTGKGMNTEAFF.

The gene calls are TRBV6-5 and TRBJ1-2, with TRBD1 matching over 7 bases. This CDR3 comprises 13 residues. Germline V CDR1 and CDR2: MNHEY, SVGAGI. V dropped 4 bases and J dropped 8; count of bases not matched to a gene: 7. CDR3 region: CASSLRGQEGYTF. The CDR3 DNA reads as TGTGCCAGCAGTTTAAGGGGGCAGGAAGGCTACACCTTC.

DNA for the CDR3: TGTGCCAGCAGTGGGGACAGGGGACCCACAGATACGCAGTATTTT. Its translation is CASSGDRGPTDTQYF. The V call is TRBV2, the J call TRBJ2-3, with 10 bases lining up with TRBD1. The CDR3 runs 15 residues. Germline CDR1 SNHLY, CDR2 FYNNEI. V was clipped by 4 bases and J by 2 bases; unmatched bases: 3.

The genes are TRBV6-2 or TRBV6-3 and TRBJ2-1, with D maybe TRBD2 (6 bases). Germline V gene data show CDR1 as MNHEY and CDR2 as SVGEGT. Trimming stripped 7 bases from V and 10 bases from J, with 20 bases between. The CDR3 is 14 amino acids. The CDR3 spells CASNPSVGTGEQFF. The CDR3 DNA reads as TGTGCCAGCAACCCCTCGGTCGGGACTGGGGAGCAGTTCTTC.

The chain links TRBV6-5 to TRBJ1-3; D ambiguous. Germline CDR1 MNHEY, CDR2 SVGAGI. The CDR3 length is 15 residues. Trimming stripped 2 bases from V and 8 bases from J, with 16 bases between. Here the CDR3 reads CASSYRSLNVDTIYF. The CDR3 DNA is TGTGCCAGCAGTTACCGTAGCCTCAATGTGGACACCATATATTTT.

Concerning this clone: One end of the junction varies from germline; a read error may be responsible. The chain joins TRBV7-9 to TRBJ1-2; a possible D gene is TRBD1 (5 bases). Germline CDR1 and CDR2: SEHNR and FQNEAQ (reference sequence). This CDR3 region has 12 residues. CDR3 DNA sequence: TGTGCCAGCAGCTTAGAACAGGATCCTATCTCCTTC. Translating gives CASSLEQDPISF.

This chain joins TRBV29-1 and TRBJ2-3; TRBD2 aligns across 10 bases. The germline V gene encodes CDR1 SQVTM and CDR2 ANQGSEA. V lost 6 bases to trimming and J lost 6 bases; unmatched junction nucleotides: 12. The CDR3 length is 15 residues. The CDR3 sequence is CSVERSGRLTDTQYF. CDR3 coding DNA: TGCAGCGTCGAACGTAGCGGGAGGTTGACGGATACGCAGTATTTT.

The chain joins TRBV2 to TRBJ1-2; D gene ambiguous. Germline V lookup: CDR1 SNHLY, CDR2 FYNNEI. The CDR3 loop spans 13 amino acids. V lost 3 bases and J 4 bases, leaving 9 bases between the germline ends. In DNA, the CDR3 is TGTGCCAGCAGTGATACCGCGAGCTATGGCTACACCTTC. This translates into CASSDTASYGYTF.

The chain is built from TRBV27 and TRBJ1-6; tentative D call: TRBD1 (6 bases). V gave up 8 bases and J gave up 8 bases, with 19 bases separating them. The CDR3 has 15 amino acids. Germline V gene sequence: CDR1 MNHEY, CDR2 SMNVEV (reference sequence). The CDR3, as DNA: TGTGCCAGCGACAGGTTAGGTTATAATTATTCACCCCTCCACTTT. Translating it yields CASDRLGYNYSPLHF.

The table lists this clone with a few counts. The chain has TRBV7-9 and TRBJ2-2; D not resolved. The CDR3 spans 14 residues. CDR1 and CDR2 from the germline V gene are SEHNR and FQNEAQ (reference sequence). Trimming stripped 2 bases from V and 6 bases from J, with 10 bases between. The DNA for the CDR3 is TGTGCCAGCAGCTTACCTGGCACCCCCGGGGAGCTGTTTTTT. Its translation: CASSLPGTPGELFF.

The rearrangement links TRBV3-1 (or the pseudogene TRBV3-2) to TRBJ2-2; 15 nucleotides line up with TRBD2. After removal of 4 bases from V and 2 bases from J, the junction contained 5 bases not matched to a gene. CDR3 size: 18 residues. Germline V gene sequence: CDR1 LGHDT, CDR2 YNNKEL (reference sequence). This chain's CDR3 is CASSPWTSGGGNTGELFF. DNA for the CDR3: TGTGCCAGCAGCCCCTGGACTAGCGGGGGGGGAAACACCGGGGAGCTGTTTTTT.

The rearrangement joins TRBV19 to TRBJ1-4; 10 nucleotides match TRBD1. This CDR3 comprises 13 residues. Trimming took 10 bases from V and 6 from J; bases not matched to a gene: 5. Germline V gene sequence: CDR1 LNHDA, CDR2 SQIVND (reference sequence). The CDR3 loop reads CATLDRGYEKLFF. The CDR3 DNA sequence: TGTGCCACTCTGGACAGGGGGTATGAAAAACTGTTTTTT.

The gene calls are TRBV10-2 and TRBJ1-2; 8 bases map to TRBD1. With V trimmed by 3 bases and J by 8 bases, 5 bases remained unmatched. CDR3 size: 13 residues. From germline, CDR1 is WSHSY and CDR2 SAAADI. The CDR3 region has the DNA TGCGCCAGCAGTGACAGGGGGCAGGAAGGCTACACCTTC. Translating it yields CASSDRGQEGYTF.